This T cell receptor beta chain derives from a study of PD-1 blockade in classical Hodgkin lymphoma (dated by TCRdb to the early 2020s). About the investigation overall: Nivolumab dosing was 3 mg/kg intravenously every 2 weeks, continuing until either disease progression or unacceptable toxicity. To define a peripheral blood immune signature of response to PD-1 blockade in classical Hodgkin lymphoma, the study combined TCR beta sequencing with CyTOF. Overall study outcomes, separate from this receptor: By C4D1, a significant rise was seen in CD4+ TCR diversity but not in CD8+ TCR diversity (p=0.0027 vs p=0.16), and the rise was most apparent among complete responders (p=0.02). Newly diagnosed patients were reported to have lower baseline TCR diversity than healthy donors, and relapsed/refractory patients were reported to have lower baseline TCR diversity still. The study was restricted to a single clinical trial cohort, and the causes of repertoire differences, possibly disease activity or prior therapy, were left undefined. Patients starting nivolumab less than 1 year after ASCT had lower diversity and were excluded from later analyses to avoid confounding by immune reconstitution. Trial patients achieving complete response had baseline diversity similar to newly diagnosed patients, whereas partial responders and progressors had significantly lower diversity.

The Qiagen DNeasy kit was used to extract genomic DNA both from unsorted PBMCs and from the negatively selected CD4+ and CD8+ fractions. TCR beta CDR3 regions were subjected to amplification by immunoSEQ multiplex PCR with primers that anneal to V and J segments. A synthetic immune receptor repertoire was used to minimize amplification bias, and any remaining bias was removed computationally after sequencing. Per the source publication's procedure: Custom Python scripts were used to quantify repertoire diversity as the Shannon entropy index. Unsorted, CD4+ and CD8+ repertoires were analyzed separately, except in combined analyses where CD4+ and CD8+ sequences were merged in silico. Clonal expansion was defined as at least a 2-fold frequency increase after treatment relative to C1D1, with a pseudocount of 0.5 for undetected baseline clones. Singleton clones were defined as clones with 0 or 1 copy at C1D1, and non-singleton clones were defined as clones with 2 or more copies. Clones expanded in unsorted samples were labelled as CD4+, CD8+ or unknown by matching protein sequences in sorted samples from the same patient. Wilcoxon tests were applied to paired samples to test diversity changes from C1D1 to C4D1. Here the immuneACCESS table is served through TCRdb, limited to in-frame sequences with V and J called. Missing clones are a known gap in these copies; in checked studies unresolved V genes cover under half, and the rest lacks a known reason. V and J calls and clone size come straight from that table; D and trimming were deduced from the DNA. Recorded for this sample are 20,000 to 30,000 clones; around 63% of them occurred a single time. Together, the top ten hold approximately 3.4% of the sample.

In the paper's terms, the time point label means: cycle 1 day 1 (C1D1), immediately before nivolumab initiation. Every trial patient had relapsed after autologous stem cell transplantation, and cohorts A, B and C differed in prior brentuximab vedotin exposure. A total of approximately 51 patients with relapsed/refractory classical Hodgkin lymphoma made up the trial cohort, and each patient's best overall response was complete response, partial response or progressive disease. In the multi-cohort phase II CheckMate 205 trial, trial patients received single-agent nivolumab. An independent review committee assessed best overall response using the 2007 International Working Group response criteria. Trial PBMCs were collected immediately before nivolumab initiation (C1D1) and during therapy at cycle 2 day 1 and cycle 4 day 1. Peripheral blood was collected in 8 mL Vacutainer Cell Preparation Tubes, from which PBMCs were isolated by centrifugation and then cryopreserved.

The CDR3 contains 15 residues, cysteine and phenylalanine counted. CDR3 DNA only is kept here, 45 bases in frame from base 1. Between the V and J ends, shortened by 3 bases and 0 bases respectively, the junction contains 9 bases. Reading the germline V gene gives CDR1 MRHNA and CDR2 SNTAGT. About this clone itself: Its antigen has not been determined. No much larger clonotype is one base removed from it; base qualities were not supplied.

This clonotype was sampled from a human donor with classical Hodgkin lymphoma. The rearrangement joined TRBV6-4 to TRBJ2-1, with no confident D gene call. The sequenced sample was peripheral blood mononuclear cells (PBMCs), obtained at baseline. The encoded CDR3 is CASSEAHSSYNEQFF. The DNA reads as follows: TGTGCCAGCAGTGAGGCTCACAGCTCCTACAATGAGCAGTTCTTC.